Sequencing of this T cell receptor beta chain was carried out in a study of identifying expanded T cells in peripheral blood. TCRdb's table, derived via immunoSEQ multiplex PCR, lists solely in-frame clones and lacks some. The table lists about 100,000 clones, about 87% of them singletons. The CDR3 loop spans 16 amino acids. Germline CDR1 MNHEY, CDR2 SVGAGI. V lost 0 bases and J lost 4, with 15 bases in between. The sample taken for sequencing was blood. V and J are TRBV6-5 and TRBJ1-2; D might be TRBD1 (6 bases). This TCR was recovered from a person aged 18 to 75 in good health. The CDR3 spells CASSYSGGALGYGYTF. The CDR3 DNA reads TGTGCCAGCAGTTACTCGGGGGGGGCGCTGGGCTATGGCTACACCTTC.